This T cell receptor beta chain was retrieved from a study of T-cell reconstitution after alpha-beta-depleted transplantation in children. The CDR3 consists of 12 residues. Per germline, CDR1 SQVTM and CDR2 ANQGSEA. V gave up 2 bases and J gave up 4 bases, with 7 bases separating them. Preparing the TCRbeta library involved the use of unique molecular identifiers. A single record per CDR3 protein comes from TCRdb applying MiXCR to the PCR reads. The data hold around 100,000 distinct CDR3 sequences, with around 6.1% observed a single time. This clonotype was counted at least ten times. The source material was PBMCs, mostly from graft donor cells, sampled 60 days after TCRalphabeta/CD19-depleted stem cell transplant. The chain uses TRBV29-1 and TRBJ2-3, with unresolved D. The receptor was derived from a female patient aged 2-9 years who had a stem cell transplant for Fanconi anemia, so the T cells may come from the graft donor. Here the CDR3 DNA reads TGCAGCGTTGAACAGGAATCAGATACGCAGTATTTT. Its translation: CSVEQESDTQYF.